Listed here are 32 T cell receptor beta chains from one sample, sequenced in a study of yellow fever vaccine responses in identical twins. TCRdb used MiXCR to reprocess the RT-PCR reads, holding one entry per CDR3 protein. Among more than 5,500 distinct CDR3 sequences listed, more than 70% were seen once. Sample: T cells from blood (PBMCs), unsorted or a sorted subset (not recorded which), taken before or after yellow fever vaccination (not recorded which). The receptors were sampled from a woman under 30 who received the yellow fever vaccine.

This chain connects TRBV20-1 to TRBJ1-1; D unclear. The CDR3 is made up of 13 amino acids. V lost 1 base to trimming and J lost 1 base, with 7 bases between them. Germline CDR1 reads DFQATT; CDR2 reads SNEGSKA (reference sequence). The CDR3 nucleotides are TGCAGTGCTAGAGTCGGCCCGAACACTGAAGCTTTCTTT. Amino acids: CSARVGPNTEAFF.

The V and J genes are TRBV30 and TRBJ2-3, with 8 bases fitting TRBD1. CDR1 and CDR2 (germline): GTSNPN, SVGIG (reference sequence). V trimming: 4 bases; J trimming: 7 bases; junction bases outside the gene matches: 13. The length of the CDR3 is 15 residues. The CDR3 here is CAWTSRTGSRNTQYF. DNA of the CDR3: TGTGCCTGGACCTCAAGGACAGGGTCCCGCAATACGCAGTATTTT.

CDR3 amino acids: CASTGGVNTEAFF. The CDR3 DNA reads as TGTGCCAGCACGGGGGGAGTGAACACTGAAGCTTTCTTT. The chain couples TRBV12-3 or TRBV12-4 to TRBJ1-1, with a possible D match to TRBD1 (5 bases). The ends were cut back, 7 bases at V and 0 bases at J, with 9 bases in the middle. The CDR3 extends over 13 amino acids.

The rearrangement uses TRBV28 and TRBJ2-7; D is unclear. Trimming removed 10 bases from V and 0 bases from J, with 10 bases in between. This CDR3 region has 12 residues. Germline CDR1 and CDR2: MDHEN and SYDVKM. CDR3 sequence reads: CATQSSSYEQYF. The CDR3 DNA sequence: TGTGCCACCCAAAGTAGCTCCTACGAGCAGTACTTC.

CDR3 sequence (DNA): TGTGCCATCACGGGGGCGACCTCCTACGAGCAGTACTTC. Its translation: CAITGATSYEQYF. The chain employs TRBV10-3 and TRBJ2-7; D may correspond to TRBD1 or TRBD2 (6 bases each). The CDR3 covers 13 residues. V was clipped by 7 bases and J by 0 bases, with 10 bases between them. Germline-derived CDR1 and CDR2 are ENHRY and SYGVKD.

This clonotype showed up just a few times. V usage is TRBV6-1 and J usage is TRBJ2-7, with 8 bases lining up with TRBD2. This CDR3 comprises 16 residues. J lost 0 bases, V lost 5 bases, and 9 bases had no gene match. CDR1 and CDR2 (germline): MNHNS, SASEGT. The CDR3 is CASSPNHGLASYEQYF. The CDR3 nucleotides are TGTGCCAGCAGTCCTAATCATGGACTAGCCTCCTACGAGCAGTACTTC.

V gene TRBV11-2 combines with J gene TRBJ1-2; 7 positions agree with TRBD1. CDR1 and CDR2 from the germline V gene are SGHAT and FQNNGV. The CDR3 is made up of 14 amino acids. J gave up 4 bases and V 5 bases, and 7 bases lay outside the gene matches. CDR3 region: CASSPRQGGYGYTF. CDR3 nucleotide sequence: TGTGCCAGCAGCCCCAGACAGGGAGGCTATGGCTACACCTTC.

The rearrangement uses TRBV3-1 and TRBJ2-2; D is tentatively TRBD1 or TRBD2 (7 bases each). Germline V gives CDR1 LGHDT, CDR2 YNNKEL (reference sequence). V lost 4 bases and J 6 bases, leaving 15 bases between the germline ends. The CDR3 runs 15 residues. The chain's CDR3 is CASSLQGGPPGELFF. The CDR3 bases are TGTGCCAGCAGCCTCCAGGGGGGGCCGCCCGGGGAGCTGTTTTTT.

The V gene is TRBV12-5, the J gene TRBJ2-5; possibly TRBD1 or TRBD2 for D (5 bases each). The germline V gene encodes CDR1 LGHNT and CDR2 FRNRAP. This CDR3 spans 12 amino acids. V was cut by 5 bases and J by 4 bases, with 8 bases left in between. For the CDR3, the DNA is TGTGCTAGTGGTGGGGGACGAGAGACCCAGTACTTC. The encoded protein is CASGGGRETQYF.

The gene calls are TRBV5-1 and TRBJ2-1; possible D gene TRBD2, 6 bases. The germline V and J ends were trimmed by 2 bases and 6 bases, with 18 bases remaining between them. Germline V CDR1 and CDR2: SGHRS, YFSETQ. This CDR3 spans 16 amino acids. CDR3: CASSFLVRDSGNEQFF. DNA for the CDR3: TGCGCCAGCAGCTTTTTGGTCCGGGATAGCGGCAATGAGCAGTTCTTC.

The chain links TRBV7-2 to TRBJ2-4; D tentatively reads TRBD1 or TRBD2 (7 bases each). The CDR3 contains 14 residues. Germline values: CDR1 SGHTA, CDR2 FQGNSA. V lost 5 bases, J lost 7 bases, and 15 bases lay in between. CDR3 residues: CASSQGGPVNIQYF. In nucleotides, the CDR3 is TGTGCCAGCAGCCAGGGGGGGCCGGTTAACATTCAGTACTTC.

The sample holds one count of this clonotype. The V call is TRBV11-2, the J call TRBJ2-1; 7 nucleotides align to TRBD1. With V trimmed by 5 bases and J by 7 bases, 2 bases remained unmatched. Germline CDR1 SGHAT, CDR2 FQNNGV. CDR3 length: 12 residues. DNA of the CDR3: TGTGCCAGCAGCATGACAGGGAATGAGCAGTTCTTC. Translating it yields CASSMTGNEQFF.

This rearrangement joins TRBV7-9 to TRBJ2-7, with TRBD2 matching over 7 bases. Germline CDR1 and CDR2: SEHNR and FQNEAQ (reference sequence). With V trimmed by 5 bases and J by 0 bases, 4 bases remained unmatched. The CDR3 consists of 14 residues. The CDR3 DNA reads TGTGCCAGCAGCATCGGGACTAACTCCTACGAGCAGTACTTC. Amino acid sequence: CASSIGTNSYEQYF.

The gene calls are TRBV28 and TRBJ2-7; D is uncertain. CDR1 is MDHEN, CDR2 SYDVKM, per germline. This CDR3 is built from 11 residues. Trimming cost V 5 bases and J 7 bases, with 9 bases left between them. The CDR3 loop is CASSKGGEQYF. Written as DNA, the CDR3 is TGTGCCAGCAGTAAGGGTGGGGAGCAGTACTTC. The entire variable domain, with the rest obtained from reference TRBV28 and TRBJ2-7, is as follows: DVKVTQSSRYLVKRTGEKVFLECVQDMDHENMFWYRQDPGLGLRLIYFSYDVKMKEKGDIPEGYSVSREKKERFSLILESASTNQTSMYLCASSKGGEQYFGPGTRLTVT.

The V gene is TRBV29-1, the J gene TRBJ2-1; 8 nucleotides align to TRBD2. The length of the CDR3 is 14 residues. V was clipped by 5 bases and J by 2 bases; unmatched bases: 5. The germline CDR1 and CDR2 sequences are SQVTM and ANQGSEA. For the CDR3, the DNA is TGCAGCGTTCTTGGTAGCGGGACCTACAATGAGCAGTTCTTC. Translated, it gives CSVLGSGTYNEQFF.

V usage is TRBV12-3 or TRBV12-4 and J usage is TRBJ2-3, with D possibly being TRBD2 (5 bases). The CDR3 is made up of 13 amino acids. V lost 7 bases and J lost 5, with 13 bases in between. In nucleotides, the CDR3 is TGTGCCAGCAAGCCCCGGGATGGAGATACGCAGTATTTT. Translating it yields CASKPRDGDTQYF.

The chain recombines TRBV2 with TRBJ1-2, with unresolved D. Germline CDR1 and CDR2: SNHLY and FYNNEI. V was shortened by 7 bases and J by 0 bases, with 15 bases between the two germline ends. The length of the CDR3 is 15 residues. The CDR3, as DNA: TGTGCCAGCATGGGGTCCCAGCGAGCTAACTATGGCTACACCTTC. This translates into CASMGSQRANYGYTF.

CDR3 bases: TGTGCCAGCAGTTTATCACAGGGTAATGGCTACACCTTC. It is translated as CASSLSQGNGYTF. J is TRBJ1-2 and V is TRBV27, with TRBD1 as a possible D gene (6 bases). The germline V and J ends were trimmed by 0 bases and 6 bases, with 8 bases remaining between them. The CDR3 runs to 13 residues. Germline values: CDR1 MNHEY, CDR2 SMNVEV (reference sequence).

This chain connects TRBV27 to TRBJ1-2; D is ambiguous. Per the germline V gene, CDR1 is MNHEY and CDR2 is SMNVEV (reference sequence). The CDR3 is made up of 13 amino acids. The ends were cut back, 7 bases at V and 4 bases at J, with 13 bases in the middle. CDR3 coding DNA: TGTGCCAGCACCCCAACTCCCGCCTATGGCTACACCTTC. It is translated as CASTPTPAYGYTF.

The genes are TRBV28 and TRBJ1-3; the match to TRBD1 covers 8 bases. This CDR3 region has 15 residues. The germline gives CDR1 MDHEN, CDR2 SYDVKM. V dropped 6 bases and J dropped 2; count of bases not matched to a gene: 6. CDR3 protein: CASRPPGQAGNTIYF. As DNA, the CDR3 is TGTGCCAGCAGGCCTCCGGGACAGGCTGGAAACACCATATATTTT.

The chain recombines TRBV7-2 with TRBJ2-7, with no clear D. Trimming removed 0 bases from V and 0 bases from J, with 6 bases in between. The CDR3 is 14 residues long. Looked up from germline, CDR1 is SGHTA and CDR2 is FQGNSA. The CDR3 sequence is CASSLAGSSYEQYF. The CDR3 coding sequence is TGTGCCAGCAGCTTAGCGGGAAGCTCCTACGAGCAGTACTTC.

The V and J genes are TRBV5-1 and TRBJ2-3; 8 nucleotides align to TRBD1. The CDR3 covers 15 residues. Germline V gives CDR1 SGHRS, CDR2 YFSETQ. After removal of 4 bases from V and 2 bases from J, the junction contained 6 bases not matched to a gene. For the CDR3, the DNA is TGCGCCAGCAGCCGTACGACAGGGGCCACAGATACGCAGTATTTT. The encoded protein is CASSRTTGATDTQYF.

The CDR3 here is CASSQFTDTQYF. The CDR3 DNA follows: TGTGCCAGCAGCCAATTCACAGATACGCAGTATTTT. This rearrangement joins TRBV4-2 to TRBJ2-3; D gene ambiguous. Trimming cost V 2 bases and J 2 bases, with 2 bases left between them. This CDR3 region has 12 residues. The germline V gene has CDR1 LGHNA and CDR2 YNFKEQ.

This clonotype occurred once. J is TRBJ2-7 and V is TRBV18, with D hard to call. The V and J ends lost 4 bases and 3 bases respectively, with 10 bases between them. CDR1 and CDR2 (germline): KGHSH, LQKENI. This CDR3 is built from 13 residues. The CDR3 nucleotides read TGTGCCAGCTCACTCGAGATGGGCTACGAGCAGTACTTC. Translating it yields CASSLEMGYEQYF.

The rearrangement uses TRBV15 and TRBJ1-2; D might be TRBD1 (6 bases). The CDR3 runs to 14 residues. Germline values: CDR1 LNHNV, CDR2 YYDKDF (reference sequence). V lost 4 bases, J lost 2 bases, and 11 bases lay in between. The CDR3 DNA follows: TGTGCCACCAGCACCGCCACAGGGAACTATGGCTACACCTTC. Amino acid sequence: CATSTATGNYGYTF.

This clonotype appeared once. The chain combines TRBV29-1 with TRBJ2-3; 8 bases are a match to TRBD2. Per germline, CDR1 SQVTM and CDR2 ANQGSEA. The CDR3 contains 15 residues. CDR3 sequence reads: CTTRSGDASTDTQYF. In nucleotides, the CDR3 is TGCACGACCCGTAGCGGGGACGCTAGCACAGATACGCAGTATTTT.

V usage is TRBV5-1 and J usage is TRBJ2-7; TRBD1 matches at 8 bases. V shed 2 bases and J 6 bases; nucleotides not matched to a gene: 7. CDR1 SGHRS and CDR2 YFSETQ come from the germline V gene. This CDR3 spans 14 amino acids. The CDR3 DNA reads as TGCGCCAGCAGCTTACAGGGGGGCATCTCCGAGCAGTACTTC. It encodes CASSLQGGISEQYF.

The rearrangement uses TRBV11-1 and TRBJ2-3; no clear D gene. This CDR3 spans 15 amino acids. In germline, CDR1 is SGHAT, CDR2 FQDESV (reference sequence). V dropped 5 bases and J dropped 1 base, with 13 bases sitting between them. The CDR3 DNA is TGTGCCAGCAGCCCGGTTTTCGGCGGCACAGATACGCAGTATTTT. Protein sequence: CASSPVFGGTDTQYF.

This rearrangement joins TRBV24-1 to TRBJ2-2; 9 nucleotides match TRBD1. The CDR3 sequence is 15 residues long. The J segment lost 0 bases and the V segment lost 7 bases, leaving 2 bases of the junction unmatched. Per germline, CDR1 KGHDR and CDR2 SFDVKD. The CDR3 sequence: CATRGQGTNTGELFF. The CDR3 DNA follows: TGTGCCACCAGAGGACAGGGGACGAACACCGGGGAGCTGTTTTTT.

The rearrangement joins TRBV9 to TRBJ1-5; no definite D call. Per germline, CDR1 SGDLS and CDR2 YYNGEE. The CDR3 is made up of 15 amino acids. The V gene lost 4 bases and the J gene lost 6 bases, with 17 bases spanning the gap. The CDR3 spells CASSREGTNSQPQHF. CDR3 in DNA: TGTGCCAGCAGCCGTGAGGGAACAAATTCTCAGCCCCAGCATTTT.

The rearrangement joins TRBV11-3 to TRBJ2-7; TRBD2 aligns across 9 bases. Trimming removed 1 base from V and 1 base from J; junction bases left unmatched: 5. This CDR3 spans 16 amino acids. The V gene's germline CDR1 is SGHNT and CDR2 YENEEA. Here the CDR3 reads CASSLGPSGNSYEQYF. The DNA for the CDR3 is TGTGCCAGCAGCTTAGGTCCTAGCGGGAATTCCTACGAGCAGTACTTC.

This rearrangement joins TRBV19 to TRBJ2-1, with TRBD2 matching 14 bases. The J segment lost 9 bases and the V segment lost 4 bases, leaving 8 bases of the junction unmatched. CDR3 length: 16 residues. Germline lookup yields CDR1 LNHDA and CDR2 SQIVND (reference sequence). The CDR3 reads CASSRLAGGRVGEQFF. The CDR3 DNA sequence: TGTGCCAGTAGTAGACTAGCGGGAGGGAGGGTCGGTGAGCAGTTCTTC.